This TCR beta chain appears in the sequencing data of a study of blood T cell repertoires in COVID-19. For the study at large: The cDNA or gDNA used as material had been derived from T cells, B-cell-depleted T cells, or PBMCs.

In assigning cohorts, the study relied on participant-reported clinical history. Two consecutive negative NP/OP PCR tests, clearance, or resolved symptoms defined Cohort 3 recovery. Only a few counts were recorded for this clone. Per the authors' pipeline: Amplification with reference gene primers provided the estimates of nucleated cell counts. TCRdb's copy holds only in-frame clones and misses some; the assay was immunoSEQ multiplex PCR. D and trimming were read from the DNA, whereas the V and J calls and clone size are those reported in that table. The data show about 180,000 clones, about 90% seen once. The V end was cut by 8 bases, the J end by 0 bases, with 10 bases between. Per germline, CDR1 SNHLY and CDR2 FYNNEI. The CDR3 spans 13 residues.

The sequenced sample consisted of PBMCs or T cells enriched from blood (not recorded which). This TCR came from a woman aged 18-30 years who had recovered from COVID-19. The V gene is TRBV2, the J gene TRBJ1-1; D is possibly TRBD1 (6 bases). The CDR3 protein is CASRTGLNTEAFF. The DNA for the CDR3 is TGTGCCAGCCGCACAGGGTTGAACACTGAAGCTTTCTTT.